The clone carrying this TCR beta chain was counted a single time. The antigen is undetermined. Amplified TCR beta CDR3 regions derived from RNA transcripts. The primer set for the first-round RT-PCR of the TCR CDR3 was HTBI. Via MiXCR, TCRdb re-called the multiplex PCR reads, giving one row per CDR3 protein. Here the sample spans approximately 400,000 distinct CDR3 sequences, about 14% being singletons. This CDR3 contains 16 residues. Germline V CDR1 and CDR2: WSHSY, SAAADI. V was pared by 0 bases and J by 4 bases, with 4 bases of the junction left unmatched. The data stem from a study of T cells in Graves' hyperthyroidism and ophthalmopathy. A Clinical Activity Score of at least 3, a NOSPECS grade of at least 4 and a duration under 3 months were recorded in the ophthalmopathy patients. Study results and limitations: Peripheral blood also featured most of the thyroid clonotypes expanded above 0.001.

The sequencing input was blood. This TCR was sampled from a woman in her twenties or thirties with Graves' ophthalmopathy. V usage is TRBV10-2 and J usage is TRBJ2-1, with 9 bases that match TRBD2. The CDR3 region has the DNA TGCGCCAGCAGTGAGTCGCGGGGGGGCTTATACAATGAGCAGTTCTTC. It is translated as CASSESRGGLYNEQFF.